The 15 T cell receptor beta chains reported below all come from one sample, sequenced in a study of T cell responses to AZD1222 COVID-19 vaccine. Assay used: immunoSEQ multiplex PCR; TCRdb lists only in-frame clones, some missing. Of 150,000 to 200,000 clones detected, 80% to 95% appear once; the ten largest clones hold 1% to 1.5%. The material was peripheral blood, obtained 28 days after the second AZD1222 dose. The receptor set was obtained from an adult who received the AZD1222 COVID-19 vaccine.

The CDR3 DNA reads as TGTGCCAGCAATCCCCGGCCGCCTTTGGGGGAAAAACTGTTTTTT. This codes for CASNPRPPLGEKLFF. This chain links TRBV2 with TRBJ1-4; no definite D call. The CDR3 has 15 amino acids. Germline assignment: CDR1 SNHLY and CDR2 FYNNEI. V was shortened by 7 bases and J by 8 bases, with 20 bases between the two germline ends.

This clone is a singleton in its sample. The chain couples TRBV7-2 to TRBJ2-2; 9 bases line up with TRBD1. Germline trimming cut 5 bases from V and 5 bases from J; bases unmatched to any gene: 6. CDR1 SGHTA and CDR2 FQGNSA come from the germline V gene. The CDR3 runs 15 residues. The CDR3 sequence is CASSTGGVNTGELFF. In DNA form, the CDR3 reads TGTGCCAGCAGCACAGGGGGCGTGAATACCGGGGAGCTGTTTTTT.

The V and J genes are TRBV5-1 and TRBJ2-1; tentative D call: TRBD2 (6 bases). V was pared by 0 bases and J by 10 bases, with 17 bases between. This CDR3 has 15 residues. Per the germline V gene, CDR1 is SGHRS and CDR2 is YFSETQ. For the CDR3, the DNA is TGCGCCAGCAGCTTGGAGCGTGGGAGGAACCGGGAGCAGTTCTTC. Translated: CASSLERGRNREQFF.

In this sample, this clone turned up once. This sequence joins TRBV5-1 and TRBJ2-1; 11 positions agree with TRBD2. Germline V gene sequence: CDR1 SGHRS, CDR2 YFSETQ. The CDR3 consists of 15 residues. V lost 4 bases, J lost 4 bases, and 4 bases stayed unmatched. The CDR3 here is CASSATSGGYNEQFF. DNA for the CDR3: TGCGCCAGCAGCGCAACTAGCGGGGGTTACAATGAGCAGTTCTTC. Full variable domain (outside the CDR3, taken from reference TRBV5-1 and TRBJ2-1): KAGVTQTPRYLIKTRGQQVTLSCSPISGHRSVSWYQQTPGQGLQFLFEYFSETQRNKGNFPGRFSGRQFSNSRSEMNVSTLELGDSALYLCASSATSGGYNEQFFGPGTRLTVL.

The CDR3 DNA reads TGCGCCAGCAGCCCGAGGGTGGGGGGGTCCTTATTCTACGAGCAGTACTTC. It encodes CASSPRVGGSLFYEQYF. This chain links TRBV4-1 with TRBJ2-7, with 7 bases aligning to TRBD2. The CDR3 has 17 amino acids. V shed 4 bases and J 3 bases; nucleotides not matched to a gene: 15. Germline values: CDR1 MGHRA, CDR2 YSYEKL.

V gene TRBV6-2 or TRBV6-3 combines with J gene TRBJ2-3; no clear D gene. The CDR3 length is 17 residues. V lost 6 bases to trimming and J lost 2 bases, with 21 bases between them. Germline assignment: CDR1 MNHEY and CDR2 SVGEGT. The DNA for the CDR3 is TGTGCCAGCAGCCCTTTCGCCCTCATTAGGGCCACAGATACGCAGTATTTT. It is translated as CASSPFALIRATDTQYF.

V is TRBV10-2 and J is TRBJ1-1; D perhaps matches TRBD1 (5 bases). The ends were cut back, 2 bases at V and 5 bases at J, with 9 bases in the middle. The CDR3 loop spans 13 amino acids. Germline assignment: CDR1 WSHSY and CDR2 SAAADI. The CDR3 reads CASSEGGGTEAFF. The CDR3, as DNA: TGCGCCAGCAGTGAGGGGGGGGGTACTGAAGCTTTCTTT.

The V gene is TRBV7-3, the J gene TRBJ2-1; unclear D gene. Trimming left V 0 bases short and J 0 bases short, with 6 bases between. The length of the CDR3 is 15 residues. CDR1 is SGHTA and CDR2 is FQGTGA in the germline V gene. The DNA for the CDR3 is TGTGCCAGCAGCTTAACGCTAGACTCCTACAATGAGCAGTTCTTC. It is translated as CASSLTLDSYNEQFF.

The chain carries TRBV5-1 and TRBJ2-7; 8 positions match TRBD2. CDR1 SGHRS and CDR2 YFSETQ come from the germline V gene. Losses at the gene ends were 7 bases for V and 4 bases for J; bases not matched to a gene: 10. The CDR3 consists of 14 residues. The CDR3 here is CASGDDKRGYEQYF. Written as DNA, the CDR3 is TGCGCCAGCGGAGACGATAAGCGGGGGTACGAGCAGTACTTC. The full variable domain, with the rest looked up from reference TRBV5-1 and TRBJ2-7, is KAGVTQTPRYLIKTRGQQVTLSCSPISGHRSVSWYQQTPGQGLQFLFEYFSETQRNKGNFPGRFSGRQFSNSRSEMNVSTLELGDSALYLCASGDDKRGYEQYFGPGTRLTVT.

J is TRBJ2-7 and V is TRBV15, with 9 bases fitting TRBD1. Germline CDR1 is LNHNV and CDR2 is YYDKDF (reference sequence). V lost 0 bases, J lost 0 bases, and 12 bases stayed unmatched. The CDR3 loop spans 19 amino acids. CDR3 amino acids: CATSRDPPRRTGASYEQYF. CDR3 DNA: TGTGCCACCAGCAGAGATCCCCCCCGCAGGACAGGGGCCTCCTACGAGCAGTACTTC.

J is TRBJ1-6 and V is TRBV27; D gene unclear. CDR1 is MNHEY and CDR2 is SMNVEV in the germline V gene (reference sequence). V lost 7 bases and J 5 bases, leaving 12 bases between the germline ends. CDR3 length: 14 residues. This chain's CDR3 is CASTEKGNNSPLHF. Here the CDR3 DNA reads TGTGCCAGCACAGAGAAGGGTAATAATTCACCCCTCCACTTT.

DNA of the CDR3: TGTGCCAGCAGCTGGGGGGGAGTTACTGAAGCTTTCTTT. This encodes CASSWGGVTEAFF. The V and J genes are TRBV11-2 and TRBJ1-1; the D gene is possibly TRBD1 (5 bases). CDR3 length equals 13 residues. Trimming removed 4 bases from V and 5 bases from J, with 11 bases in between. Germline values: CDR1 SGHAT, CDR2 FQNNGV.

V usage is TRBV7-6 and J usage is TRBJ1-1; TRBD1 aligns across 9 bases. The CDR3 is 15 amino acids. V trimming: 0 bases; J trimming: 1 base; junction bases outside the gene matches: 0. The germline V gene encodes CDR1 SGHVS and CDR2 FNYEAQ. The DNA of the CDR3 is TGTGCCAGCAGCTTAGCGGACAGGGGGAACACTGAAGCTTTCTTT. It translates to CASSLADRGNTEAFF.

This rearrangement joins TRBV9 to TRBJ1-2; tentative D call: TRBD1 (6 bases). The length of the CDR3 is 15 residues. Germline V lookup: CDR1 SGDLS, CDR2 YYNGEE. Between the trimmed V and J ends, which lost 3 bases and 4 bases, there was a span of 16 bases. DNA of the CDR3: TGTGCCAGCAGCGAAGGGGGAGTCCAGCCCTATGGCTACACCTTC. Translating it yields CASSEGGVQPYGYTF.

The rearrangement uses TRBV5-4 and TRBJ2-7, with 8 nucleotides matching TRBD1. Germline V gene lookup returns CDR1 SGHNT and CDR2 YYREEE (reference sequence). This CDR3 is built from 15 residues. V lost 4 bases and J lost 4; bases outside the gene matches: 10. CDR3 nucleotide sequence: TGTGCCAGCAGCCTGGGCGGGGACAGGCGTTACGAGCAGTACTTC. Its protein is CASSLGGDRRYEQYF.